This T cell receptor (beta chain) is drawn from a study of cytomegalovirus exposure and HLA in healthy donors. The V end lost 1 base, the J end lost 2 bases, and 11 bases lay between the germline ends. The CDR3 loop spans 15 amino acids. The germline gives CDR1 LGHNA, CDR2 YNFKEQ. The study, taken as a whole, reports: A previous analysis found most TCR beta V segments productive roughly 87% or roughly 30% of the time. Most CMV-associated TCR beta chains appeared HLA-restricted in a later analysis.

About this clone: The antigen remains unidentified.

PCR amplification relied on 60 Vbeta primers (plus 13 Jbeta primers). Assay: immunoSEQ multiplex PCR; the TCRdb copy retains only in-frame clones and omits some. The data show about 55,000 clones, roughly 85% seen once. The sequenced sample was PBMCs. This TCR derives from a man aged 25 to 40 in good health and CMV-seronegative. The V and J genes are TRBV4-2 and TRBJ2-5; tentative D call: TRBD2 (6 bases). The CDR3 region has the DNA TGTGCCAGCAGCCAAGGTAGGGGAGGACAAGAGACCCAGTACTTC. Protein product: CASSQGRGGQETQYF.